This T cell receptor beta chain was sequenced in a study of blood T cell repertoires in COVID-19. The repertoire was sequenced with immunoSEQ multiplex PCR; TCRdb's copy has only in-frame clones and lacks some. The sample holds 350,000 to 400,000 clones; 80% to 90% are singletons and the top ten take approximately 1%. Unmatched junction bases numbered 4, after V lost 4 bases and J lost 5 bases. The germline CDR1 and CDR2 sequences are SGHDT and YYEEEE. The CDR3 is 14 amino acids. The age range of participants was about 18 to 100 years, with residence in about two dozen US areas. In its sample, this clone was seen once. The identical CDR3 is also encoded by other nucleotide sequences in the sample.

The sequencing sample was made of PBMCs or T cells enriched from blood (not recorded which). This TCR was sampled from a man aged 18-30 years who had recovered from COVID-19. This rearrangement joins TRBV5-6 to TRBJ1-5; 9 bases map to TRBD1. The CDR3 protein is CASSLGQGYQPQHF. The DNA of the CDR3 is TGTGCCAGCAGCCTGGGACAGGGATATCAGCCCCAGCATTTT. The whole variable domain, remainder taken from reference TRBV5-6 and TRBJ1-5, is DAGVTQSPTHLIKTRGQQVTLRCSPKSGHDTVSWYQQALGQGPQFIFQYYEEEERQRGNFPDRFSGHQFPNYSSELNVNALLLGDSALYLCASSLGQGYQPQHFGDGTRLSIL.